This T cell receptor beta chain was observed in a study of OX40 agonist ivuxolimab in advanced cancers. As regards this clone: Its antigen is unidentified.

V lost 6 bases and J 2 bases, leaving 13 bases between the germline ends. Germline values: CDR1 MNHNS, CDR2 SASEGT. The CDR3 runs to 15 residues. The assay was immunoSEQ multiplex PCR, and TCRdb's table has in-frame clones only and misses some. The sample records approximately 80,000 clones, about 91% being singletons. Study-level findings and limits: Which antigen the expanded peripheral T cells recognized is unknown.

The sequence derives from an adult with an advanced solid tumor such as melanoma, head and neck, liver or kidney cancer. V gene TRBV6-1 combines with J gene TRBJ2-2; tentatively, D is TRBD1 (6 bases). The sample consisted of CD4+ or CD8+ T cells sorted from blood, taken in a trial of the OX40 agonist ivuxolimab. The CDR3 region has the DNA TGTGCCAGCAGGGGATGGGGGCCAAACACCGGGGAGCTGTTTTTT. Translated: CASRGWGPNTGELFF.